The present entry profiles one TCR beta chain with its context. The data belong to a study of blood T cell repertoires in COVID-19. Study at large: COVID-19 samples, acute and convalescent, were from the United States, Italy and Spain. T cells, B-cell-depleted T cells, or PBMCs provided the cDNA or gDNA that served as material.

The CDR3 sequence is 17 residues long. Germline loops: CDR1 LGHNT, CDR2 FRNRAP. V lost 2 bases and J 5 bases, leaving 21 bases between the germline ends. Some clones are missing from TCRdb's copy, which holds only in-frame ones; the method was immunoSEQ multiplex PCR. The sample has under 350,000 clones, just over 85% seen once; the top ten hold approximately 4.6%. J is TRBJ1-2 and V is TRBV12-5; D is perhaps TRBD1 (6 bases). Sequencing was done on a sample of PBMCs or T cells enriched from blood (not recorded which). The sequence derives from a woman between 35 and 50 years old with acute COVID-19. The CDR3 coding sequence is TGTGCTAGTGGTTTGTCCCCAGGGGAAGTAAGGACGTATGGCTACACCTTC. Translating it yields CASGLSPGEVRTYGYTF.